This paragraph covers one T cell receptor beta chain sequence. Its matching antigen is unknown. This entry belongs to a study of T cell repertoires in cytomegalovirus infection. Study background: Evidence of both CMV infection and a matching HLA type came from public TCR beta signatures. Study results and limitations: Of the TCR beta families, the public ones yielded a cumulative frequency that identified carriers of CMV plus the relevant HLA. Ex vivo responses were dominated by HLA-C-restricted CMV-specific TCR beta clonotypes.

Germline V gene sequence: CDR1 MNHNY, CDR2 SVGAGI (reference sequence). Trimming cost V 10 bases and J 4 bases; bases outside gene matches: 10. This CDR3 spans 14 amino acids. TCRdb reanalysed the reads using MiXCR and keeps one entry per CDR3 protein. The sample has about 530,000 distinct CDR3 sequences; more than 20% are singletons. Input material: PBMCs. The TCR sequence derives from a human donor in good health (CMV status not recorded). Some clones in this sample may be carry-over from other donors' samples. The V and J genes are TRBV6-6 and TRBJ1-2; 9 positions match TRBD1. The CDR3 DNA reads TGTGCCACCTGCCGGGACAGGGTTGTCTATGGCTACACCTTC. It translates to CATCRDRVVYGYTF.